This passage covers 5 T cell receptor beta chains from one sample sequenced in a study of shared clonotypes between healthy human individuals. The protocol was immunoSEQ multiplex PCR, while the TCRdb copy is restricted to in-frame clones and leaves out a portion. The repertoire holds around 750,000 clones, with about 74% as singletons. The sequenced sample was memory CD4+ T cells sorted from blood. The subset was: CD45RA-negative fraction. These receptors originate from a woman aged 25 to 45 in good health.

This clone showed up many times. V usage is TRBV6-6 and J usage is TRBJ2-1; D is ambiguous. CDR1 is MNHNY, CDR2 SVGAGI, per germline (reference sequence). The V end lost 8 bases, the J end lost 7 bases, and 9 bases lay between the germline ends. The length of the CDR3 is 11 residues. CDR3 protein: CASQVLNEQFF. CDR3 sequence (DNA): TGTGCCAGCCAGGTCTTGAATGAGCAGTTCTTC.

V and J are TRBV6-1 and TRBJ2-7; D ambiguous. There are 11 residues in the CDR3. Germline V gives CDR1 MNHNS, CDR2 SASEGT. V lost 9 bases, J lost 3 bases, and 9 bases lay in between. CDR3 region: CARGLGYEQYF. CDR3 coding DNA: TGTGCCAGGGGGTTGGGCTACGAGCAGTACTTC.

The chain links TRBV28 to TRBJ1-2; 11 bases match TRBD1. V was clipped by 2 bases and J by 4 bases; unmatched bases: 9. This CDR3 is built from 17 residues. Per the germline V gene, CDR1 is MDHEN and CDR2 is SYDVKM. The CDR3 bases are TGTGCCAGCAGTTTACGAGGGACAGGGGGAGGTAGCTATGGCTACACCTTC. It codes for CASSLRGTGGGSYGYTF.

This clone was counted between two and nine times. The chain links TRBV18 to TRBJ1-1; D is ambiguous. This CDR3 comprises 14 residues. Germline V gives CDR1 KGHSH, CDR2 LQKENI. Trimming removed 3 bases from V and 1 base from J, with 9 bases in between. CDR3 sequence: CASSPLRSNTEAFF. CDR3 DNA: TGTGCCAGCTCACCCCTCCGATCGAACACTGAAGCTTTCTTT.

The CDR3 loop reads CASSQRTSGSKDTGELFF. Written as DNA, the CDR3 is TGCGCCAGCAGCCAGAGGACTAGCGGGAGTAAAGACACCGGGGAGCTGTTTTTT. The rearrangement uses TRBV4-1 and TRBJ2-2, with 13 bases identical to TRBD2. Germline V gene sequence: CDR1 MGHRA, CDR2 YSYEKL. With V trimmed by 3 bases and J by 3 bases, 7 bases remained unmatched. This CDR3 is built from 18 residues.